Each of the 18 T cell receptor beta chains below was sequenced from the same sample in a study of cytomegalovirus exposure and HLA in healthy donors. Primers: 60 Vbeta forward and 13 Jbeta reverse. TCRdb's table, derived via immunoSEQ multiplex PCR, lists solely in-frame clones and lacks some. The sample yields 100,000 to 150,000 clones, 73% seen once. Sequencing was carried out using PBMCs. Receptors were obtained from a woman in her thirties or forties in good health and CMV-seronegative.

This CDR3 is CASSEHSGGAGPGELFF. The CDR3 DNA reads as TGTGCCAGCAGCGAACATAGCGGGGGGGCCGGTCCCGGGGAGCTGTTTTTT. The V and J genes are TRBV7-8 and TRBJ2-2; 11 nucleotides agree with TRBD2. V dropped 5 bases and J dropped 6; count of bases not matched to a gene: 11. In germline, CDR1 is SGHVS, CDR2 FQNEAQ. CDR3 size: 17 residues. The full variable domain, rest sourced from reference TRBV7-8 and TRBJ2-2, is GAGVSQSPRYKVAKRGQDVALRCDPISGHVSLFWYQQALGQGPEFLTYFQNEAQLDKSGLPSDRFFAERPEGSVSTLKIQRTQQEDSAVYLCASSEHSGGAGPGELFFGEGSRLTVL.

CDR3: CAASPRLADYNEQFF. CDR3 DNA sequence: TGTGCCGCGTCCCCGAGACTAGCGGACTACAATGAGCAGTTCTTC. V gene TRBV6-6 combines with J gene TRBJ2-1, with 9 bases lining up with TRBD2. The germline CDR1 and CDR2 sequences are MNHNY and SVGAGI (reference sequence). The CDR3 covers 15 residues. Trimming at V came to 11 bases and at J to 3 bases, leaving 11 bases not matched to a gene.

The rearrangement uses TRBV6-5 and TRBJ2-7; D is possibly TRBD1 (6 bases). The ends were cut back, 5 bases at V and 4 bases at J, with 12 bases in the middle. The germline CDR1 and CDR2 sequences are MNHEY and SVGAGI. This CDR3 has 13 amino acids. The CDR3 loop is CASSTLQGYEQYF. CDR3 DNA: TGTGCCAGCAGTACCCTACAGGGATACGAGCAGTACTTC.

The V gene is TRBV14, the J gene TRBJ1-1, with D maybe TRBD1 (5 bases). This CDR3 comprises 13 residues. The germline CDR1 and CDR2 sequences are SGHDN and FVKESK. Trimming pared 10 bases from V and 1 base from J, leaving 13 bases between. CDR3 sequence (DNA): TGTGCCACGGGCAGGGTGTGGAACACTGAAGCTTTCTTT. Protein sequence: CATGRVWNTEAFF.

The chain has TRBV6-1 and TRBJ2-7, with D perhaps matching TRBD2 (5 bases). V lost 0 bases and J 4 bases, leaving 13 bases between the germline ends. The CDR3 has 15 amino acids. The germline CDR1 and CDR2 sequences are MNHNS and SASEGT. The CDR3 here is CASSEALEGSYEQYF. Written as DNA, the CDR3 is TGTGCCAGCAGTGAAGCATTAGAGGGTTCATACGAGCAGTACTTC.

This chain connects TRBV11-2 to TRBJ2-2, with D tentatively TRBD1 (5 bases). From germline, CDR1 is SGHAT and CDR2 FQNNGV. There are 14 residues in the CDR3. The germline V and J ends were trimmed by 2 bases and 1 base, with 5 bases remaining between them. The CDR3 DNA sequence: TGTGCCAGCAGCTTACAGGGGAACACCGGGGAGCTGTTTTTT. Translating it yields CASSLQGNTGELFF.

This clone was seen more than once but under ten times. The chain links TRBV6-5 to TRBJ2-5; 11 bases fit TRBD1. V trimming: 4 bases; J trimming: 5 bases; junction bases outside the gene matches: 9. CDR1 MNHEY and CDR2 SVGAGI come from the germline V gene. The CDR3 is 16 amino acids. The CDR3 region has the DNA TGTGCCAGCAGTTCTTGGACAGGGGGCGCGCGGGAGACCCAGTACTTC. Translating gives CASSSWTGGARETQYF.

This chain uses TRBV28 with TRBJ2-7; maybe TRBD2 (6 bases). The V gene's germline CDR1 is MDHEN and CDR2 SYDVKM. The CDR3 consists of 16 residues. Deletions cut 4 bases from V and 0 bases from J, with 16 bases between. The CDR3 protein is CASSSYRDGSSYEQYF. The CDR3 coding sequence is TGTGCCAGCAGTTCCTACCGGGACGGGAGCTCCTACGAGCAGTACTTC.

This chain links TRBV28 with TRBJ2-1, with TRBD1 matching over 9 bases. CDR1 and CDR2 (germline): MDHEN, SYDVKM. This CDR3 region has 15 residues. V lost 5 bases and J lost 7; bases outside the gene matches: 9. CDR3 DNA: TGTGCCAGCAGTCAAGGGGGACAGGGAGGTAATGAGCAGTTCTTC. It is translated as CASSQGGQGGNEQFF. The whole variable domain, filled in from reference TRBV28 and TRBJ2-1, reads DVKVTQSSRYLVKRTGEKVFLECVQDMDHENMFWYRQDPGLGLRLIYFSYDVKMKEKGDIPEGYSVSREKKERFSLILESASTNQTSMYLCASSQGGQGGNEQFFGPGTRLTVL.

This clone was detected only once. The chain is built from TRBV5-8 and TRBJ1-1; D is possibly TRBD1 (6 bases). V shed 4 bases and J shed 4 bases, with 23 bases lying between them. The germline gives CDR1 SGHTS, CDR2 YDEGEE. The CDR3 extends over 17 amino acids. The CDR3 here is CASSQYLTDSTGTEAFF. CDR3 nucleotides: TGTGCCAGCAGCCAATACTTAACGGACAGTACCGGCACTGAAGCTTTCTTT.

The chain has TRBV5-4 and TRBJ2-5; D remains ambiguous. V lost 0 bases and J lost 2, with 8 bases in between. Per the germline V gene, CDR1 is SGHNT and CDR2 is YYREEE (reference sequence). The length of the CDR3 is 14 residues. The CDR3 sequence is CASSLASFQETQYF. Written as DNA, the CDR3 is TGTGCCAGCAGCTTGGCCTCTTTTCAAGAGACCCAGTACTTC.

The chain joins TRBV19 to TRBJ2-7; D is unresolved. The V and J ends lost 4 bases and 1 base respectively, with 5 bases between them. Germline V gene data show CDR1 as LNHDA and CDR2 as SQIVND (reference sequence). The CDR3 totals 12 residues. CDR3 sequence: CASSSRSYEQYF. The CDR3 DNA is TGTGCCAGTAGTAGTCGTTCCTACGAGCAGTACTTC.

A few counts support this clone. This chain joins TRBV7-2 and TRBJ2-7, with TRBD1 identical over 10 bases. The CDR3 runs 15 residues. Germline values: CDR1 SGHTA, CDR2 FQGNSA. V shed 6 bases and J 2 bases; nucleotides not matched to a gene: 7. The CDR3 DNA follows: TGTGCCAGCAGTGCGGACGGGACAGGGGCCTACGAGCAGTACTTC. It translates to CASSADGTGAYEQYF. Filled out from reference TRBV7-2 and TRBJ2-7, the complete variable domain reads GAGVSQSPSNKVTEKGKDVELRCDPISGHTALYWYRQSLGQGLEFLIYFQGNSAPDKSGLPSDRFSAERTGGSVSTLTIQRTQQEDSAVYLCASSADGTGAYEQYFGPGTRLTVT.

A single count supports this clone. The chain links TRBV15 to TRBJ1-5; 8 bases agree with TRBD1. Germline V gene data show CDR1 as LNHNV and CDR2 as YYDKDF (reference sequence). This CDR3 has 18 residues. Trimming cost V 0 bases and J 0 bases; bases outside gene matches: 7. CDR3: CATSRDRTGPYSNQPQHF. The CDR3 DNA sequence: TGTGCCACCAGCAGAGATCGGACAGGGCCATATAGCAATCAGCCCCAGCATTTT. Combining the CDR3 with reference TRBV15 and TRBJ1-5 gives the whole variable domain DAMVIQNPRYQVTQFGKPVTLSCSQTLNHNVMYWYQQKSSQAPKLLFHYYDKDFNNEADTPDNFQSRRPNTSFCFLDIRSPGLGDTAMYLCATSRDRTGPYSNQPQHFGDGTRLSIL.

This chain connects TRBV4-2 to TRBJ2-1; TRBD1 might be the D (5 bases). The CDR3 is made up of 20 amino acids. V shed 0 bases and J shed 0 bases, with 21 bases lying between them. Germline-derived CDR1 and CDR2 are LGHNA and YNFKEQ. The CDR3 protein is CASSQEVTDRRDSSYNEQFF. CDR3 DNA sequence: TGTGCCAGCAGCCAAGAGGTGACTGACAGAAGGGATAGCTCCTACAATGAGCAGTTCTTC.

The rearrangement joins TRBV4-2 to TRBJ2-7; 15 bases fit TRBD2. V lost 0 bases and J lost 5; bases outside the gene matches: 8. This CDR3 region has 18 residues. The V gene's germline CDR1 is LGHNA and CDR2 YNFKEQ. The CDR3 bases are TGTGCCAGCAGCCAAGACCCGGGACTAGCGGGAGGAATCGACGAGCAGTACTTC. As protein: CASSQDPGLAGGIDEQYF.

The chain couples TRBV7-2 to TRBJ2-5; 8 bases map to TRBD2. The ends lost 5 bases at V and 11 bases at J; junction bases unmatched: 10. The CDR3 loop spans 13 amino acids. The V gene's germline CDR1 is SGHTA and CDR2 FQGNSA. The CDR3 loop reads CASSPGLVSGQYF. The CDR3 DNA follows: TGTGCCAGCAGCCCGGGACTAGTGTCCGGGCAGTACTTC. Full variable domain (outside the CDR3, taken from reference TRBV7-2 and TRBJ2-5): GAGVSQSPSNKVTEKGKDVELRCDPISGHTALYWYRQSLGQGLEFLIYFQGNSAPDKSGLPSDRFSAERTGGSVSTLTIQRTQQEDSAVYLCASSPGLVSGQYFGPGTRLLVL.

This clone appeared a few times. In the same sample, other DNA sequences code for this CDR3. This chain links TRBV19 with TRBJ1-5; TRBD1 is a possible D gene (5 bases). The CDR3 sequence is 13 residues long. Germline-derived CDR1 and CDR2 are LNHDA and SQIVND (reference sequence). Trimming removed 4 bases from V and 4 bases from J, with 8 bases in between. DNA for the CDR3: TGTGCCAGTAGTAGGCAGGGTAATCAGCCCCAGCATTTT. Its protein product is CASSRQGNQPQHF.